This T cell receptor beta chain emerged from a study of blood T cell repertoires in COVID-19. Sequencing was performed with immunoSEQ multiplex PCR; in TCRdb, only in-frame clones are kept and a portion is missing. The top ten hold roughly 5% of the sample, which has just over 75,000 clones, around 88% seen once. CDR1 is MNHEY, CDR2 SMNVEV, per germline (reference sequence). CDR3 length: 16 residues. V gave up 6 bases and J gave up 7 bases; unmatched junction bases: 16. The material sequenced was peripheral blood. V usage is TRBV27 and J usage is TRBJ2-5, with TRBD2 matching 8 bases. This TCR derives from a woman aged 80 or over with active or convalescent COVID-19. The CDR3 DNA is TGTGCCAGCAGATCCCCCGGGGCGGGGGGCCTGGGGACCCAGTACTTC. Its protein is CASRSPGAGGLGTQYF.